This TCR beta chain was recovered during a study of cytomegalovirus exposure and HLA in healthy donors. Study overall: Among several hundred genotyped donors, 65% to 90% fell in the Caucasian-associated ancestry cluster.

Notes on this clone: Its antigen is not known.

Germline CDR1 is SGHVS and CDR2 is FQNEAQ. This CDR3 is built from 16 residues. V trimming: 1 base; J trimming: 5 bases; junction bases outside the gene matches: 10. General observations from the study: Three chains tied to CMV proved CMV antigen-specific in vitro.

The PCR made use of 60 Vbeta and 13 Jbeta primers. The method was immunoSEQ multiplex PCR; TCRdb's version includes in-frame clones alone and lacks a portion of them. The repertoire has 13,000 to 15,000 clones, roughly 63% of them found once; the top ten carry approximately 15%. Sequencing was carried out using PBMCs. This sequence originates from a woman between 50 and 59 years old in good health and CMV-seropositive. J is TRBJ2-5 and V is TRBV7-8, with 7 bases lining up with TRBD1. This CDR3 is CASSLGSARGQETQYF. CDR3 DNA: TGTGCCAGCAGCTTAGGGTCCGCGAGGGGGCAGGAGACCCAGTACTTC.